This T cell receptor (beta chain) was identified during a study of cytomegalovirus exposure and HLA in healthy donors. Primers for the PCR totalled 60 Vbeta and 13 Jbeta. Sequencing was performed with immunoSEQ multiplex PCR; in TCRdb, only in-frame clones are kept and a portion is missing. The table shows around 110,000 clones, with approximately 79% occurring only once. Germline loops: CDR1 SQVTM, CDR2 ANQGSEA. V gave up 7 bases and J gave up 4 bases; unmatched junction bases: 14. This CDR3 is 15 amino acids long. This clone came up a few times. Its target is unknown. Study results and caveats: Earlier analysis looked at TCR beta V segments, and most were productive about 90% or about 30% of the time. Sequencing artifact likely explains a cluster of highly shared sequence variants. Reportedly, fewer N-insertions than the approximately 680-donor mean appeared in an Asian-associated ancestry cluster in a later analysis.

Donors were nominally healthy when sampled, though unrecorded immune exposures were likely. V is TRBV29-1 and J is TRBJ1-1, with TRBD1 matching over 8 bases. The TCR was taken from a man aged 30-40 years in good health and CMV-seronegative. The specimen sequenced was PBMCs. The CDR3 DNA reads TGCAGCGGATCAGGGGGCGGAGGGGTCTCCACTGAAGCTTTCTTT. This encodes CSGSGGGGVSTEAFF.